The T cell receptor beta chain under discussion was sequenced for a study of blood T cell repertoires in COVID-19. Sequenced by immunoSEQ multiplex PCR; TCRdb stores in-frame clones only, minus some. This table holds approximately 290,000 clones, 80% to 85% found once. The V end was cut by 5 bases, the J end by 0 bases, with 14 bases between. This CDR3 spans 15 amino acids. CDR1 and CDR2 (germline): MNHEY, SVGEGT. This receptor was identified in a person aged 65 to 85 with COVID-19, enrolled during active disease. The chain carries TRBV6-2 or TRBV6-3 and TRBJ2-7; TRBD1 might be the D (6 bases). The sample was peripheral blood. Here the CDR3 reads CASSSRDKLSYEQYF. The CDR3 DNA sequence: TGTGCCAGCAGTAGCCGGGACAAACTCTCCTACGAGCAGTACTTC.